The next 21 T cell receptor beta chains were all read from a single sample in a study of identifying expanded T cells in peripheral blood. Data came from immunoSEQ multiplex PCR; TCRdb stores just in-frame clones and leaves some out. The data contain about 85,000 clones, about 89% of them singletons. The sequenced sample was blood. The receptors derive from a person between 18 and 75 years old in good health.

The DNA of the CDR3 is TGTGCCAGCAGTCCCTCGGAATGGGGGGCGGACTACGAGCAGTACTTC. It yields the protein CASSPSEWGADYEQYF. The rearrangement links TRBV28 to TRBJ2-7; perhaps D is TRBD1 or TRBD2 (6 bases each). The CDR3 extends over 16 amino acids. CDR1 and CDR2 from the germline V gene are MDHEN and SYDVKM. Trimming removed 5 bases at V and 3 bases at J, with 20 bases between.

This chain joins TRBV4-1 and TRBJ2-7, with 7 bases identical to TRBD2. V gave up 2 bases and J gave up 2 bases; unmatched junction bases: 6. CDR1 is MGHRA and CDR2 is YSYEKL in the germline V gene. The CDR3 consists of 15 residues. CDR3 region: CASSQTSGGPYEQYF. DNA for the CDR3: TGCGCCAGCAGCCAAACATCGGGGGGACCCTACGAGCAGTACTTC.

The V gene is TRBV11-2, the J gene TRBJ2-7, with 11 bases that match TRBD1. CDR1 is SGHAT and CDR2 is FQNNGV in the germline V gene. V was clipped by 7 bases and J by 4 bases; unmatched bases: 6. CDR3 length equals 14 residues. The CDR3 region is CASTPDRGQYEQYF. The CDR3 region has the DNA TGTGCCAGCACCCCGGACAGGGGGCAATACGAGCAGTACTTC. The variable domain in full, completed from reference TRBV11-2 and TRBJ2-7, reads EAGVAQSPRYKIIEKRQSVAFWCNPISGHATLYWYQQILGQGPKLLIQFQNNGVVDDSQLPKDRFSAERLKGVDSTLKIQPAKLEDSAVYLCASTPDRGQYEQYFGPGTRLTVT.

In DNA, the CDR3 is TGTGCCAGCAGCTTACGGAAGTTGGACTCTGGAAACACCATATATTTT. This sequence encodes CASSLRKLDSGNTIYF. The gene calls are TRBV13 and TRBJ1-3; no reliable D call. The CDR3 is made up of 16 amino acids. Per the germline V gene, CDR1 is PRHDT and CDR2 is FYEKMQ (reference sequence). Trimming cost V 2 bases and J 0 bases, with 11 bases left between them.

The chain recombines TRBV7-8 with TRBJ2-1; maybe TRBD1 (6 bases). Germline assignment: CDR1 SGHVS and CDR2 FQNEAQ. This CDR3 has 13 amino acids. Trimming shortened V by 5 bases and J by 8 bases, and 13 bases separated the two germline ends. CDR3 region: CASSPGHVDEQFF. The CDR3, as DNA: TGTGCCAGCAGCCCGGGACATGTCGATGAGCAGTTCTTC. The full variable domain, in which reference TRBV7-8 and TRBJ2-1 provide the parts outside the CDR3, is GAGVSQSPRYKVAKRGQDVALRCDPISGHVSLFWYQQALGQGPEFLTYFQNEAQLDKSGLPSDRFFAERPEGSVSTLKIQRTQQEDSAVYLCASSPGHVDEQFFGPGTRLTVL.

This sequence joins TRBV12-5 and TRBJ1-1; D remains unclear. Germline CDR1 and CDR2: LGHNT and FRNRAP. The CDR3 sequence is 13 residues long. V lost 1 base and J lost 1, with 4 bases in between. The CDR3 spells CASGLDRNTEAFF. As DNA, the CDR3 is TGTGCTAGTGGTTTGGACAGGAACACTGAAGCTTTCTTT.

The rearrangement links TRBV6-4 to TRBJ2-2; D remains ambiguous. The germline gives CDR1 MRHNA, CDR2 SNTAGT. V was cut by 3 bases and J by 4 bases, with 6 bases left in between. This CDR3 spans 13 amino acids. The CDR3 DNA reads TGTGCCAGCAGTGAGTCAGGCACCGGGGAGCTGTTTTTT. Protein sequence: CASSESGTGELFF.

This clone was seen more than once but under ten times. The genes are TRBV27 and TRBJ1-5; possible D gene TRBD1, 5 bases. The V gene lost 2 bases and the J gene lost 5 bases, with 7 bases spanning the gap. Germline CDR1 and CDR2: MNHEY and SMNVEV (reference sequence). The CDR3 sequence is 13 residues long. DNA for the CDR3: TGTGCCAGCAGTTTAAGGGGCGATCAGCCCCAGCATTTT. Translating gives CASSLRGDQPQHF.

The count of this clone is one. V and J are TRBV18 and TRBJ2-5; 10 bases are shared with TRBD1. This CDR3 has 13 amino acids. V shed 4 bases and J 4 bases; nucleotides not matched to a gene: 0. From germline, CDR1 is KGHSH and CDR2 LQKENI. CDR3 amino acids: CASSRDRGETQYF. DNA of the CDR3: TGTGCCAGCTCACGGGACAGGGGAGAGACCCAGTACTTC.

The CDR3 bases are TGTGCCAGCAGCTTTAGGACAGAGGTAAAAGAGACCCAGTACTTC. It codes for CASSFRTEVKETQYF. The chain joins TRBV5-4 to TRBJ2-5; possible D gene TRBD1, 6 bases. Trimming removed 2 bases from V and 3 bases from J, with 14 bases in between. Germline V gene data show CDR1 as SGHNT and CDR2 as YYREEE (reference sequence). This CDR3 is 15 amino acids long.

CDR3 protein: CASSISTTTYGYTF. The CDR3, as DNA: TGTGCCAGTAGTATCTCTACAACGACCTATGGCTACACCTTC. The J gene is TRBJ1-2, the V gene TRBV19; D is ambiguous. This CDR3 comprises 14 residues. The V and J ends lost 3 bases and 4 bases respectively, with 12 bases between them. CDR1 is LNHDA and CDR2 is SQIVND in the germline V gene (reference sequence).

This clone was detected once. This sequence joins TRBV7-3 and TRBJ2-7, with D hard to call. The germline gives CDR1 SGHTA, CDR2 FQGTGA. This CDR3 has 15 amino acids. V was clipped by 5 bases and J by 0 bases, with 14 bases between them. CDR3 DNA: TGTGCCAGCAGCCTCGGGCCTTCAAGCTCCTACGAGCAGTACTTC. This sequence encodes CASSLGPSSSYEQYF.

The chain joins TRBV5-6 to TRBJ2-5; no reliable D call. The CDR3 sequence is 12 residues long. The V gene's germline CDR1 is SGHDT and CDR2 YYEEEE. V gave up 4 bases and J gave up 5 bases, with 9 bases separating them. The CDR3 DNA reads as TGTGCCAGCAGCATGAGATACGAGACCCAGTACTTC. Amino acid sequence: CASSMRYETQYF.

This clone was detected a few times. Its ends do not fully match the called genes, so a read error is possible. The chain combines TRBV7-2 with TRBJ2-2; D is unclear. The CDR3 is made up of 13 amino acids. Germline-derived CDR1 and CDR2 are SGHTA and FQGNSA. CDR3 sequence reads: CASSFDPTRELFF. DNA for the CDR3: TGTGCCAGCAGTTTTGACCCCACCAGGGAGCTGTTTTTT. The variable domain in full, with the rest retrieved from reference TRBV7-2 and TRBJ2-2, is GAGVSQSPSNKVTEKGKDVELRCDPISGHTALYWYRQSLGQGLEFLIYFQGNSAPDKSGLPSDRFSAERTGGSVSTLTIQRTQQEDSAVYLCASSFDPTRELFFGEGSRLTVL.

V usage is TRBV29-1 and J usage is TRBJ2-3, with 8 bases lining up with TRBD1. V lost 7 bases and J lost 8; bases outside the gene matches: 14. This CDR3 region has 14 residues. CDR1 is SQVTM and CDR2 is ANQGSEA in the germline V gene. This CDR3 is CSAGNQGAQLTQYF. The CDR3 DNA is TGCAGCGCTGGGAATCAGGGGGCCCAGCTTACGCAGTATTTT.

V is TRBV5-1 and J is TRBJ2-2, with a possible D match to TRBD1 (6 bases). The CDR3 has 15 amino acids. V lost 1 base and J 7 bases, leaving 14 bases between the germline ends. Germline CDR1 SGHRS, CDR2 YFSETQ. CDR3 region: CASSLFQGMSGELFF. Written as DNA, the CDR3 is TGCGCCAGCAGCTTGTTTCAGGGGATGAGCGGGGAGCTGTTTTTT.

This clone showed up just once. The chain couples TRBV19 to TRBJ2-7; TRBD2 agrees at 12 bases. The V gene's germline CDR1 is LNHDA and CDR2 SQIVND (reference sequence). J lost 6 bases, V lost 5 bases, and 5 bases had no gene match. The CDR3 is 14 amino acids. The CDR3 loop reads CASSRLAGVSEQYF. The CDR3 coding sequence is TGTGCCAGTAGTCGACTAGCGGGAGTAAGCGAGCAGTACTTC.

The V call is TRBV7-6, the J call TRBJ2-7, with D unclear. From germline, CDR1 is SGHVS and CDR2 FNYEAQ. The CDR3 spans 13 residues. V shed 4 bases and J shed 3 bases, with 10 bases lying between them. The CDR3 coding sequence is TGTGCCAGCAGCTACAGCCGAGACTACGAGCAGTACTTC. Its protein is CASSYSRDYEQYF.

The chain uses TRBV18 and TRBJ1-3; no definite D call. V was trimmed by 2 bases and J by 1 base, leaving 15 bases between them. This CDR3 region has 17 residues. Germline V gene sequence: CDR1 KGHSH, CDR2 LQKENI. The chain's CDR3 is CASSPSAGSDSGNTIYF. The CDR3 DNA reads TGTGCCAGCTCACCATCTGCAGGCTCAGATTCTGGAAACACCATATATTTT.

This clone was picked up one time. The rearrangement joins TRBV7-2 to TRBJ1-4, with D perhaps matching TRBD1 (6 bases). Germline lookup yields CDR1 SGHTA and CDR2 FQGNSA. The length of the CDR3 is 15 residues. V was pared by 0 bases and J by 8 bases, with 13 bases between. The CDR3 sequence is CASSLAGTRDEKLFF. In nucleotides, the CDR3 is TGTGCCAGCAGCTTAGCCGGGACAAGAGACGAAAAACTGTTTTTT.

This clone was seen only once. The chain carries TRBV5-1 and TRBJ2-7; D unresolved. Germline CDR1 and CDR2: SGHRS and YFSETQ. With 2 bases removed from V and 0 bases from J, the gap between germline ends came to 9 bases. The CDR3 loop spans 14 amino acids. The chain's CDR3 is CASSFGQTSYEQYF. CDR3 coding DNA: TGCGCCAGCAGCTTTGGTCAGACCTCCTACGAGCAGTACTTC.